This T cell receptor beta chain was documented in a study of T-cell memory formation after mild COVID-19. Study-level points and caveats: Contracting CD4+ clones lay largely in CM and EM, with CD8+ ones residing in EMRA. Pre-infection memory carried some responding clones, suggesting that cross-reactive memory joined.

V was clipped by 4 bases and J by 6 bases, with 17 bases between them. The CDR3 totals 15 residues. The germline V gene has CDR1 ENHRY and CDR2 SYGVKD. This clonotype was observed a single time. Its target is unknown. With constant-segment primers, 5'RACE yielded cDNA libraries of TCR alpha and TCR beta that carried sample barcodes and UMIs. MiXCR, applied by TCRdb to the 5' RACE reads, yields one record per CDR3 protein. The sample records under 450,000 distinct CDR3 sequences, about an eighth being singletons. Sequencing was done on a sample of PBMCs or a T cell subset sorted from them (not recorded which). The V gene is TRBV10-3, the J gene TRBJ2-3; D uncertain. This sequence originates from a man aged 18 to 35 who had mild COVID-19 (a few samples of this study predate the infection). Cell type and time point are not known. The CDR3 DNA follows: TGTGCCATCAGTGGGGGTCTAGGTGAATTCGATACGCAGTATTTT. Translation: CAISGGLGEFDTQYF.